The next 16 T cell receptor beta chains were all read from a single sample in a study of T cell changes during pregnancy in multiple sclerosis. Measured with immunoSEQ multiplex PCR; TCRdb has only the in-frame clones, and not every one. The repertoire consists of tens of thousands of clones, with under 95% occurring once and the leading ten covering 2.5% to 3.5%. The sequencing here drew on CD8+ T cells from peripheral blood mononuclear cells, taken before pregnancy. These receptor sequences come from a female donor with multiple sclerosis, enrolled in a pregnancy study.

The chain has TRBV2 and TRBJ2-1, with D unresolved. CDR1 is SNHLY and CDR2 is FYNNEI in the germline V gene. The V end was cut by 8 bases, the J end by 4 bases, with 15 bases between. CDR3 size: 14 residues. The CDR3 spells CASEVAKLYNEQFF. CDR3 DNA: TGTGCCAGCGAAGTGGCCAAATTATACAATGAGCAGTTCTTC.

This clone counts as medium-sized. The chain links TRBV7-9 to TRBJ1-2, with D perhaps TRBD1 (6 bases). Germline V gene lookup returns CDR1 SEHNR and CDR2 FQNEAQ (reference sequence). Trimming pared 1 base from V and 8 bases from J, leaving 8 bases between. This CDR3 has 12 amino acids. The CDR3 bases are TGTGCCAGCAGCTTAGGGACAGACGGCTACACCTTC. This encodes CASSLGTDGYTF.

This clone was recorded once. V gene TRBV6-5 combines with J gene TRBJ2-2; 10 positions match TRBD1. The CDR3 is 15 residues long. Per the germline V gene, CDR1 is MNHEY and CDR2 is SVGAGI. The junction had 6 bases not matched to a gene; V was cut back by 6 bases and J by 5 bases. CDR3 region: CASSSGQGETGELFF. The DNA of the CDR3 is TGTGCCAGCAGCTCAGGACAGGGGGAGACCGGGGAGCTGTTTTTT.

The V gene is TRBV7-9, the J gene TRBJ2-6; tentative D call: TRBD1 (6 bases). The V gene lost 2 bases and the J gene lost 0 bases, with 11 bases spanning the gap. Germline CDR1 SEHNR, CDR2 FQNEAQ (reference sequence). There are 17 residues in the CDR3. The CDR3 bases are TGTGCCAGCAGCTTACCCAACAGGGTCTCTGGGGCCAACGTCCTGACTTTC. As protein: CASSLPNRVSGANVLTF.

The chain has TRBV11-2 and TRBJ2-7; TRBD1 might be the D (5 bases). The germline V gene encodes CDR1 SGHAT and CDR2 FQNNGV. Between the trimmed V and J ends, which lost 2 bases and 0 bases, there was a span of 17 bases. The CDR3 consists of 17 residues. The CDR3 protein is CASSLISPQVFSYEQYF. The CDR3 nucleotides read TGTGCCAGCAGCTTAATATCCCCACAGGTGTTCTCCTACGAGCAGTACTTC.

The rearrangement links TRBV5-1 to TRBJ2-5; no definite D call. The germline V gene has CDR1 SGHRS and CDR2 YFSETQ. The CDR3 consists of 13 residues. V was cut by 5 bases and J by 2 bases, with 10 bases left in between. CDR3 amino acids: CASRETSQETQYF. CDR3 coding DNA: TGCGCCAGCAGGGAGACGTCTCAAGAGACCCAGTACTTC.

The gene calls are TRBV27 and TRBJ1-2; D is possibly TRBD1 (5 bases). V was pared by 3 bases and J by 13 bases, with 15 bases between. Germline V gene lookup returns CDR1 MNHEY and CDR2 SMNVEV (reference sequence). This CDR3 has 12 amino acids. CDR3 coding DNA: TGTGCCAGCAGTTTTACGGGGGATGGCCCCACCTTC. Its translation is CASSFTGDGPTF.

This sequence joins TRBV28 and TRBJ1-5, with D hard to call. This CDR3 region has 16 residues. The germline V gene encodes CDR1 MDHEN and CDR2 SYDVKM. Trimming pared 2 bases from V and 3 bases from J, leaving 14 bases between. The CDR3 protein is CASSLPDMRINQPQHF. The CDR3 bases are TGTGCCAGCAGTTTACCCGACATGCGAATCAATCAGCCCCAGCATTTT.

V and J are TRBV19 and TRBJ2-2; no clear D. Between the trimmed V and J ends, which lost 5 bases and 7 bases, there was a span of 8 bases. The CDR3 length is 12 residues. Germline V lookup: CDR1 LNHDA, CDR2 SQIVND (reference sequence). The CDR3 spells CASSGRGGELFF. The CDR3 DNA reads TGTGCCAGTAGTGGTCGAGGCGGGGAGCTGTTTTTT. The variable domain in full, completed from reference TRBV19 and TRBJ2-2, reads DGGITQSPKYLFRKEGQNVTLSCEQNLNHDAMYWYRQDPGQGLRLIYYSQIVNDFQKGDIAEGYSVSREKKESFPLTVTSAQKNPTAFYLCASSGRGGELFFGEGSRLTVL.

The rearrangement links TRBV2 to TRBJ2-7, with a possible D match to TRBD1 (5 bases). Deletions cut 10 bases from V and 2 bases from J, with 9 bases between. Germline CDR1 reads SNHLY; CDR2 reads FYNNEI. The CDR3 loop spans 11 amino acids. The chain's CDR3 is CATTGAYEQYF. The CDR3 DNA is TGTGCCACAACAGGAGCCTACGAGCAGTACTTC.

The V gene is TRBV5-1, the J gene TRBJ1-2, with D possibly matching TRBD1 (5 bases). Per the germline V gene, CDR1 is SGHRS and CDR2 is YFSETQ. V was trimmed by 4 bases and J by 8 bases, leaving 15 bases between them. The CDR3 totals 13 residues. The CDR3 reads CASSPLLREGYTF. In DNA form, the CDR3 reads TGCGCCAGCAGCCCGCTTCTCAGGGAAGGCTACACCTTC. Variable domain in full (rest from reference TRBV5-1 and TRBJ1-2): KAGVTQTPRYLIKTRGQQVTLSCSPISGHRSVSWYQQTPGQGLQFLFEYFSETQRNKGNFPGRFSGRQFSNSRSEMNVSTLELGDSALYLCASSPLLREGYTFGSGTRLTVV.

V and J are TRBV7-2 and TRBJ2-7, with 7 bases fitting TRBD1. This CDR3 is built from 16 residues. The ends lost 5 bases at V and 1 base at J; junction bases unmatched: 11. Germline CDR1 SGHTA, CDR2 FQGNSA. CDR3 sequence reads: CASSHRGTAKSYEQYF. DNA of the CDR3: TGTGCCAGCAGCCATAGAGGGACAGCTAAGTCCTACGAGCAGTACTTC.

This chain links TRBV6-5 with TRBJ1-2, with a possible D match to TRBD1 (5 bases). Per germline, CDR1 MNHEY and CDR2 SVGAGI. Trimming took 3 bases from V and 7 from J, leaving 12 bases between them. The CDR3 runs 13 residues. The CDR3 DNA sequence: TGTGCCAGCAGTTATGGCAGGGAAAGTGGCTACACCTTC. This sequence encodes CASSYGRESGYTF.

The gene calls are TRBV4-2 and TRBJ2-1, with TRBD2 matching over 9 bases. The CDR3 totals 16 residues. The ends lost 1 base at V and 9 bases at J; junction bases unmatched: 10. Germline V gene sequence: CDR1 LGHNA, CDR2 YNFKEQ. CDR3 sequence reads: CASSQGVAGGSAEQFF. As DNA, the CDR3 is TGTGCCAGCAGCCAAGGAGTGGCGGGGGGGTCTGCTGAGCAGTTCTTC.

The rearrangement links TRBV19 to TRBJ1-1; D is ambiguous. Germline V CDR1 and CDR2: LNHDA, SQIVND (reference sequence). V shed 3 bases and J shed 5 bases, with 7 bases lying between them. This CDR3 comprises 12 residues. CDR3: CASSIGRTEAFF. The CDR3 nucleotides are TGTGCCAGTAGTATTGGGAGAACTGAAGCTTTCTTT.

The chain couples TRBV7-9 to TRBJ2-7; tentative D call: TRBD1 (5 bases). Trimming pared 1 base from V and 4 bases from J, leaving 14 bases between. The germline V gene encodes CDR1 SEHNR and CDR2 FQNEAQ (reference sequence). The CDR3 totals 15 residues. CDR3 amino acids: CASSLVEQGEYEQYF. CDR3 nucleotides: TGTGCCAGCAGCTTAGTGGAGCAGGGCGAATACGAGCAGTACTTC.